These 27 T cell receptor beta chains originate from one sample sequenced in a study of blood T cell repertoires in COVID-19. The data were produced by immunoSEQ multiplex PCR, yet TCRdb's version contains in-frame clones alone and is incomplete. The table has about 81,000 clones, roughly 89% seen once. The sample comprised peripheral blood. The receptors were gathered from an elderly woman with active COVID-19.

This chain joins TRBV15 and TRBJ1-1; TRBD1 might be the D (5 bases). V lost 3 bases and J lost 5, with 13 bases in between. Germline V lookup: CDR1 LNHNV, CDR2 YYDKDF (reference sequence). CDR3 length: 14 amino acids. Here the CDR3 reads CATSSDRTRTEAFF. The CDR3 bases are TGTGCCACCAGCAGCGACAGAACTCGGACTGAAGCTTTCTTT.

The chain uses TRBV10-3 and TRBJ2-5, with 7 bases fitting TRBD1. V lost 6 bases, J lost 1 base, and 5 bases stayed unmatched. The CDR3 sequence is 14 residues long. Per the germline V gene, CDR1 is ENHRY and CDR2 is SYGVKD. The CDR3 DNA follows: TGTGCCATCAGCGGACAGGCAGCCCAAGAGACCCAGTACTTC. Protein sequence: CAISGQAAQETQYF.

The chain couples TRBV3-1 (or the pseudogene TRBV3-2) to TRBJ1-1, with TRBD1 as a possible D gene (5 bases). The germline V gene has CDR1 LGHDT and CDR2 YNNKEL (reference sequence). V shed 3 bases and J shed 1 base, with 9 bases lying between them. This CDR3 region has 14 residues. CDR3 residues: CASSHGQRNTEAFF. For the CDR3, the DNA is TGTGCCAGCAGCCACGGACAACGGAACACTGAAGCTTTCTTT.

This clone appeared a single time. This chain links TRBV7-9 with TRBJ2-3; TRBD2 is a possible D gene (5 bases). The CDR3 spans 12 residues. Germline V lookup: CDR1 SEHNR, CDR2 FQNEAQ (reference sequence). Deletions cut 9 bases from V and 0 bases from J, with 7 bases between. The CDR3 DNA reads as TGTGCCAGTAGGGAGAGCACAGATACGCAGTATTTT. Protein product: CASRESTDTQYF. The variable domain in full, completed from reference TRBV7-9 and TRBJ2-3, reads DTGVSQNPRHKITKRGQNVTFRCDPISEHNRLYWYRQTLGQGPEFLTYFQNEAQLEKSRLLSDRFSAERPKGSFSTLEIQRTEQGDSAMYLCASRESTDTQYFGPGTRLTVL.

The chain links TRBV24-1 to TRBJ1-5, with 9 bases aligning to TRBD1. The length of the CDR3 is 16 residues. Germline V gene lookup returns CDR1 KGHDR and CDR2 SFDVKD. V lost 4 bases to trimming and J lost 5 bases; unmatched junction nucleotides: 8. The CDR3, as DNA: TGTGCCACCAGTGAATCCGGACAGGGGAGAGATCAGCCCCAGCATTTT. It encodes CATSESGQGRDQPQHF.

This chain uses TRBV6-5 with TRBJ2-5; 9 bases fit TRBD2. Germline CDR1 is MNHEY and CDR2 is SVGAGI. The CDR3 runs to 14 residues. Losses at the gene ends were 6 bases for V and 5 bases for J; bases not matched to a gene: 7. The CDR3 nucleotides are TGTGCCAGCAGCAACCTAGCGGGACCTGAGACCCAGTACTTC. Translated, it gives CASSNLAGPETQYF.

This chain connects TRBV19 to TRBJ2-3, with TRBD1 matching over 8 bases. Per the germline V gene, CDR1 is LNHDA and CDR2 is SQIVND (reference sequence). J was trimmed by 0 bases and V by 5 bases; bases with no gene match: 4. The CDR3 is 15 residues long. CDR3 nucleotide sequence: TGTGCCAGTAGTCCGAGGACAGGGAGCACAGATACGCAGTATTTT. Translation gives CASSPRTGSTDTQYF.

The chain employs TRBV7-2 and TRBJ2-1; TRBD2 aligns across 8 bases. The germline CDR1 and CDR2 sequences are SGHTA and FQGNSA. This CDR3 has 13 amino acids. V lost 4 bases to trimming and J lost 6 bases; unmatched junction nucleotides: 2. Here the CDR3 reads CASSSAGGNEQFF. The CDR3 nucleotides are TGTGCCAGCAGCTCTGCGGGGGGCAATGAGCAGTTCTTC.

V and J are TRBV7-8 and TRBJ2-7, with a weak D call TRBD1 (6 bases). The CDR3 totals 13 residues. V was clipped by 5 bases and J by 7 bases, with 15 bases between them. CDR1 and CDR2 from the germline V gene are SGHVS and FQNEAQ. In DNA, the CDR3 is TGTGCCAGCAGCCAAGGACAGTACTTTGAGCAGTACTTC. It encodes CASSQGQYFEQYF.

This sequence joins TRBV2 and TRBJ1-1; no definite D call. Trimming took 2 bases from V and 11 from J, leaving 15 bases between them. The germline CDR1 and CDR2 sequences are SNHLY and FYNNEI. This CDR3 region has 13 residues. CDR3: CASSETAGPWAFF. For the CDR3, the DNA is TGTGCCAGCAGTGAAACTGCGGGTCCGTGGGCTTTCTTT.

The chain joins TRBV24-1 to TRBJ2-7; maybe TRBD2 (6 bases). CDR1 and CDR2 from the germline V gene are KGHDR and SFDVKD. This CDR3 is built from 17 residues. The V end was cut by 3 bases, the J end by 2 bases, with 19 bases between. The CDR3 sequence: CATSDPGGDGTPYEQYF. CDR3 bases: TGTGCCACCAGTGATCCTGGAGGGGACGGCACTCCCTACGAGCAGTACTTC.

This clone has only one observation. The chain recombines TRBV7-2 with TRBJ2-3, with D possibly being TRBD2 (6 bases). From germline, CDR1 is SGHTA and CDR2 FQGNSA. This CDR3 is 16 amino acids long. V gave up 1 base and J gave up 6 bases, with 17 bases separating them. CDR3 protein: CASSLVSSRGGDTQYF. Here the CDR3 DNA reads TGTGCCAGCAGCTTAGTTTCAAGTCGGGGAGGCGATACGCAGTATTTT. Full variable domain (outside the CDR3, taken from reference TRBV7-2 and TRBJ2-3): GAGVSQSPSNKVTEKGKDVELRCDPISGHTALYWYRQSLGQGLEFLIYFQGNSAPDKSGLPSDRFSAERTGGSVSTLTIQRTQQEDSAVYLCASSLVSSRGGDTQYFGPGTRLTVL.

The V and J genes are TRBV5-1 and TRBJ2-3; a weak D match, TRBD2 (6 bases). The CDR3 sequence is 13 residues long. Germline V gene lookup returns CDR1 SGHRS and CDR2 YFSETQ. V lost 0 bases and J lost 8, with 10 bases in between. Here the CDR3 reads CASSLAGVGTQYF. The CDR3, as DNA: TGCGCCAGCAGCTTGGCGGGAGTGGGTACGCAGTATTTT.

The genes are TRBV10-3 and TRBJ2-6; TRBD1 might be the D (6 bases). V dropped 6 bases and J dropped 0 bases, with 12 bases sitting between them. CDR1 is ENHRY, CDR2 SYGVKD, per germline. The CDR3 runs to 16 residues. The CDR3 region is CAIRQGPDSGANVLTF. Here the CDR3 DNA reads TGTGCCATCAGACAGGGCCCCGACTCTGGGGCCAACGTCCTGACTTTC.

The chain joins TRBV7-9 to TRBJ2-7, with TRBD1 matching 7 bases. The CDR3 extends over 14 amino acids. CDR1 and CDR2 from the germline V gene are SEHNR and FQNEAQ (reference sequence). The J segment lost 2 bases and the V segment lost 1 base, leaving 2 bases of the junction unmatched. The CDR3 reads CASSLDRGPYEQYF. The CDR3, as DNA: TGTGCCAGCAGCTTAGACAGGGGACCCTACGAGCAGTACTTC.

The rearrangement joins TRBV19 to TRBJ2-7; 7 positions agree with TRBD2. Germline CDR1 reads LNHDA; CDR2 reads SQIVND (reference sequence). V trimming: 6 bases; J trimming: 7 bases; junction bases outside the gene matches: 9. This CDR3 spans 13 amino acids. The CDR3 nucleotides read TGTGCCAGTAGCCGAACAGCGGGAAGGGAGCAGTACTTC. It translates to CASSRTAGREQYF. Full variable domain (outside the CDR3, taken from reference TRBV19 and TRBJ2-7): DGGITQSPKYLFRKEGQNVTLSCEQNLNHDAMYWYRQDPGQGLRLIYYSQIVNDFQKGDIAEGYSVSREKKESFPLTVTSAQKNPTAFYLCASSRTAGREQYFGPGTRLTVT.

The rearrangement links TRBV19 to TRBJ1-1; no reliable D call. CDR1 LNHDA and CDR2 SQIVND come from the germline V gene (reference sequence). The V end lost 1 base, the J end lost 1 base, and 10 bases lay between the germline ends. The CDR3 consists of 15 residues. DNA for the CDR3: TGTGCCAGTAGTATAGCAGTAACGGGGAACACTGAAGCTTTCTTT. It is translated as CASSIAVTGNTEAFF.

The rearrangement links TRBV28 to TRBJ2-7; 9 bases align to TRBD1. Germline CDR1 reads MDHEN; CDR2 reads SYDVKM. This CDR3 has 15 residues. V lost 6 bases, J lost 3 bases, and 9 bases stayed unmatched. The CDR3 nucleotides are TGTGCCAGCAGGCGTGGGACAGGGAGGAACTACGAGCAGTACTTC. This codes for CASRRGTGRNYEQYF.

The CDR3 region is CASSPNGSPDTQYF. In DNA, the CDR3 is TGTGCCAGCTCCCCGAACGGGAGTCCAGATACGCAGTATTTT. The V gene is TRBV7-9, the J gene TRBJ2-3; D perhaps matches TRBD2 (6 bases). The CDR3 spans 14 residues. CDR1 is SEHNR and CDR2 is FQNEAQ in the germline V gene (reference sequence). The germline V and J ends were trimmed by 8 bases and 4 bases, with 16 bases remaining between them.

The chain links TRBV5-4 to TRBJ2-7; 7 positions match TRBD2. CDR1 and CDR2 (germline): SGHNT, YYREEE (reference sequence). The ends lost 0 bases at V and 3 bases at J; junction bases unmatched: 6. The CDR3 contains 15 residues. The CDR3 DNA sequence: TGTGCCAGCAGCTTGGCCGCTAGCGGATACTACGAGCAGTACTTC. This gives the protein CASSLAASGYYEQYF.

This chain joins TRBV6-5 and TRBJ2-7; D remains ambiguous. This CDR3 has 12 residues. Germline V gene data show CDR1 as MNHEY and CDR2 as SVGAGI. V was pared by 6 bases and J by 3 bases, with 9 bases between. Here the CDR3 DNA reads TGTGCCAGCAGGGCTCAATACTACGAGCAGTACTTC. Translation gives CASRAQYYEQYF.

V usage is TRBV28 and J usage is TRBJ1-5; D gene unclear. Germline V CDR1 and CDR2: MDHEN, SYDVKM. V dropped 7 bases and J dropped 4 bases, with 17 bases sitting between them. The CDR3 has 15 residues. CDR3 sequence (DNA): TGTGCCAGCACAGCGGGAGGGCCCGCAAATCAGCCCCAGCATTTT. Protein sequence: CASTAGGPANQPQHF. Full variable domain (missing parts from reference TRBV28 and TRBJ1-5): DVKVTQSSRYLVKRTGEKVFLECVQDMDHENMFWYRQDPGLGLRLIYFSYDVKMKEKGDIPEGYSVSREKKERFSLILESASTNQTSMYLCASTAGGPANQPQHFGDGTRLSIL.

The V and J genes are TRBV7-9 and TRBJ1-4, with D perhaps matching TRBD1 (5 bases). Germline V gives CDR1 SEHNR, CDR2 FQNEAQ (reference sequence). The V gene lost 1 base and the J gene lost 8 bases, with 11 bases spanning the gap. CDR3 size: 14 residues. The CDR3 DNA is TGTGCCAGCAGCTTAGACTACGGGGGAGAAAAACTGTTTTTT. This codes for CASSLDYGGEKLFF.

In nucleotides, the CDR3 is TGTGCCACCAAGGCTGGAGGGACAGGATCCTACGAGCAGTACTTC. Translating gives CATKAGGTGSYEQYF. The chain is built from TRBV5-4 and TRBJ2-7, with TRBD1 identical over 8 bases. Per germline, CDR1 SGHNT and CDR2 YYREEE (reference sequence). CDR3 size: 15 residues. With V trimmed by 9 bases and J by 1 base, 12 bases remained unmatched.

This sequence joins TRBV13 and TRBJ2-6; 9 bases line up with TRBD1. With V trimmed by 2 bases and J by 3 bases, 8 bases remained unmatched. This CDR3 comprises 18 residues. Per the germline V gene, CDR1 is PRHDT and CDR2 is FYEKMQ (reference sequence). The DNA for the CDR3 is TGTGCCAGCAGCTTAACAGGGGGCAGTTACTTTGGGGCCAACGTCCTGACTTTC. Amino acids: CASSLTGGSYFGANVLTF.

This clone occurred once. The chain recombines TRBV5-4 with TRBJ2-3; D uncertain. Deletions cut 2 bases from V and 4 bases from J, with 8 bases between. Germline-derived CDR1 and CDR2 are SGHNT and YYREEE (reference sequence). This CDR3 is built from 13 residues. CDR3 amino acids: CASSLPGPDTQYF. In DNA form, the CDR3 reads TGTGCCAGCAGCTTACCAGGCCCAGATACGCAGTATTTT.

This clone was counted once. The chain couples TRBV10-3 to TRBJ2-5, with D uncertain. V dropped 0 bases and J dropped 5 bases, with 4 bases sitting between them. CDR3 length equals 12 residues. The germline V gene encodes CDR1 ENHRY and CDR2 SYGVKD. The CDR3 DNA reads as TGTGCCATCAGTGAGTCTCGGGAGACCCAGTACTTC. This gives the protein CAISESRETQYF.